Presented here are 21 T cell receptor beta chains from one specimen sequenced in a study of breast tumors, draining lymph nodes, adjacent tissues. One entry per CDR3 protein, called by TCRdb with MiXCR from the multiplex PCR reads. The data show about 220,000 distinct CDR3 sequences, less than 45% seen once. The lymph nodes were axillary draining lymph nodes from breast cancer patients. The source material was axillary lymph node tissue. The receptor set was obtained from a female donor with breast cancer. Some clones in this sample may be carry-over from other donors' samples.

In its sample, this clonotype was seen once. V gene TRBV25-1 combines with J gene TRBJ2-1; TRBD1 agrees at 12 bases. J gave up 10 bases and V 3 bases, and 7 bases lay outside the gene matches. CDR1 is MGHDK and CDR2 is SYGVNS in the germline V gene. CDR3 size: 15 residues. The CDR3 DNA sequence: TGTGCCAGCAGTGACCGGGGACAGGGGGCTGAGGAGCAGTTCTTC. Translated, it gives CASSDRGQGAEEQFF.

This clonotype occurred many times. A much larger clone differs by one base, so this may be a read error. The CDR3 is CSASQGPVYAQYF. As DNA, the CDR3 is TGCAGTGCTAGCCAGGGCCCAGTCTACGCGCAGTACTTC. This sequence joins TRBV20-1 and TRBJ2-7; possible D gene TRBD1, 5 bases. The germline V gene has CDR1 DFQATT and CDR2 SNEGSKA (reference sequence). This CDR3 has 13 amino acids.

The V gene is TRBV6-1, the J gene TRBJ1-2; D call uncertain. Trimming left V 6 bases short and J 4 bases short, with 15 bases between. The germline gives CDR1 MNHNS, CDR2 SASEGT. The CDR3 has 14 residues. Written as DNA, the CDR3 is TGTGCCAGCAGCGGAACGGGCCAGATCTATGGCTACACCTTC. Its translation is CASSGTGQIYGYTF.

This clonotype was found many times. The CDR3: CASSWTSANEQFF. The CDR3, as DNA: TGTGCCAGCAGCTGGACTAGTGCTAATGAGCAGTTCTTC. The V and J genes are TRBV5-6 and TRBJ2-1; 7 nucleotides line up with TRBD2. This CDR3 is built from 13 residues. CDR1 SGHDT and CDR2 YYEEEE come from the germline V gene. The V gene end was trimmed by 3 bases and the J gene end by 7 bases; junction bases not matched to a gene: 4. Looking up the rest from reference TRBV5-6 and TRBJ2-1 gives the full variable domain: DAGVTQSPTHLIKTRGQQVTLRCSPKSGHDTVSWYQQALGQGPQFIFQYYEEEERQRGNFPDRFSGHQFPNYSSELNVNALLLGDSALYLCASSWTSANEQFFGPGTRLTVL.

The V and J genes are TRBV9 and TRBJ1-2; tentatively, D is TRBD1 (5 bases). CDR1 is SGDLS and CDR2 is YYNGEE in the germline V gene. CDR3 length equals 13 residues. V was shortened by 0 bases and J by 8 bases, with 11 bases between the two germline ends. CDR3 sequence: CASSVVGTSGYTF. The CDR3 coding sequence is TGTGCCAGCAGCGTAGTGGGGACTAGCGGCTACACCTTC.

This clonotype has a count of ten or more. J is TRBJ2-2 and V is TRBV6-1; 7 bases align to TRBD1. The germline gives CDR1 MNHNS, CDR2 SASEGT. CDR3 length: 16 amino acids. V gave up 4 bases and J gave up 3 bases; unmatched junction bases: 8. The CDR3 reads CASSGSGTADTGELFF. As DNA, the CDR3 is TGTGCCAGCAGTGGCTCCGGGACAGCCGACACCGGGGAGCTGTTTTTT.

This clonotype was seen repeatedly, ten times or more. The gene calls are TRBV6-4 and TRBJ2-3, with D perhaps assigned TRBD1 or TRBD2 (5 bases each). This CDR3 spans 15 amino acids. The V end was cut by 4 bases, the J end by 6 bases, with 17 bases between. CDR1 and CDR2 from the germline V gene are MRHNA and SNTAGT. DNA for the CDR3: TGTGCCAGCAGTGTAGGGACGGCAGAAGCGGATACGCAGTATTTT. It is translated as CASSVGTAEADTQYF.

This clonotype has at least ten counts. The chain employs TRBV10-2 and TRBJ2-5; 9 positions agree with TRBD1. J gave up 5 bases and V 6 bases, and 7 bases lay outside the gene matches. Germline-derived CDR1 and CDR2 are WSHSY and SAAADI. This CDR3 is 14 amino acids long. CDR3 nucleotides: TGCGCCAGCAGGGCGGGACAGGGTCGGGAGACCCAGTACTTC. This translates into CASRAGQGRETQYF.

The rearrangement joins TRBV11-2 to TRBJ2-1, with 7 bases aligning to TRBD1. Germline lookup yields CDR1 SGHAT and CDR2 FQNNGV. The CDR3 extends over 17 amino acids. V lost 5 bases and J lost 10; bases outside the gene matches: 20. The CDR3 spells CASSPFPDRKISYEQFF. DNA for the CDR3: TGTGCCAGCAGCCCCTTTCCGGACAGGAAGATCTCCTACGAGCAGTTCTTC.

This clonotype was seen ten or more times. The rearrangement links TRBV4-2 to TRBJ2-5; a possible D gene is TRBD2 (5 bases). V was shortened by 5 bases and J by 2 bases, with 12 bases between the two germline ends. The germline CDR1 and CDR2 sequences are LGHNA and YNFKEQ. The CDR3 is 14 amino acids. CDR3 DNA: TGTGCCAGCAGCTACGGACTGGAGCAAGAGACCCAGTACTTC. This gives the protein CASSYGLEQETQYF.

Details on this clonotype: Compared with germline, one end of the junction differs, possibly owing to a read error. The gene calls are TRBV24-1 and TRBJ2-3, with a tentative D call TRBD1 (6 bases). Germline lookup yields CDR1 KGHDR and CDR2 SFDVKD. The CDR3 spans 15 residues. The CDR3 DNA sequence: TGTGTCACCAGTGATTTAGGGCAGGGGACAGATACGCAGTATTTT. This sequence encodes CVTSDLGQGTDTQYF.

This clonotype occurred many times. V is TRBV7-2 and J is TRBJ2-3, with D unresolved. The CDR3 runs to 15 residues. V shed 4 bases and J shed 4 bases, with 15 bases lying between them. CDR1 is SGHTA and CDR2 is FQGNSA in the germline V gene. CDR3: CASSSRPNTPDTQYF. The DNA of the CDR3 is TGTGCCAGCAGCTCGCGGCCTAACACACCAGATACGCAGTATTTT. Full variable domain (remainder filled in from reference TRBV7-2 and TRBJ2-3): GAGVSQSPSNKVTEKGKDVELRCDPISGHTALYWYRQSLGQGLEFLIYFQGNSAPDKSGLPSDRFSAERTGGSVSTLTIQRTQQEDSAVYLCASSSRPNTPDTQYFGPGTRLTVL.

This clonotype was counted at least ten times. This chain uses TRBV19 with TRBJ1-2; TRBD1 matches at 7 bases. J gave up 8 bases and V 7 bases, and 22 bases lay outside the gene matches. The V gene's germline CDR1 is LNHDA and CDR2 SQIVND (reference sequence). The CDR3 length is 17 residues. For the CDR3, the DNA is TGTGCCAGTAAGCCAGAGGGTTCAGGGGGTTCATGGCAAGGCTACACCTTC. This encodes CASKPEGSGGSWQGYTF.

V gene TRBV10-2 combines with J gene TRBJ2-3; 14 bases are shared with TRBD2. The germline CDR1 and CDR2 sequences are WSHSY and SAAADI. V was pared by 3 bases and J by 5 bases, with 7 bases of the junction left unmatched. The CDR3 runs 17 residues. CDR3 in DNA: TGCGCCAGCAGTGATAGGTCGACTAGCGGGGGGGTAGATACGCAGTATTTT. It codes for CASSDRSTSGGVDTQYF.

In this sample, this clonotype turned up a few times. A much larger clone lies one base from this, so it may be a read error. The CDR3 sequence is CSASSAGLHAYTF. CDR3 in DNA: TGCAGTGCTAGTTCAGCAGGGCTCCATGCCTACACCTTC. The V and J genes are TRBV20-1 and TRBJ1-2, with a possible D match to TRBD1 (5 bases). The CDR3 length is 13 residues. The germline CDR1 and CDR2 sequences are DFQATT and SNEGSKA (reference sequence). Between the trimmed V and J ends, which lost 3 bases and 10 bases, there was a span of 18 bases.

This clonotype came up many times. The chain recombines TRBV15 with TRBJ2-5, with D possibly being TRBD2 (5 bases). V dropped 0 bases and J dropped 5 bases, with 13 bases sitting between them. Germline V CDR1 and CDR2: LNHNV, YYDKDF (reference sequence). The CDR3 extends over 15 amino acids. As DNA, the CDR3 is TGTGCCACCAGCAGAGATCCGTCGGGATGGGAGACCCAGTACTTC. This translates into CATSRDPSGWETQYF. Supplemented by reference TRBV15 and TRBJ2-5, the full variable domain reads DAMVIQNPRYQVTQFGKPVTLSCSQTLNHNVMYWYQQKSSQAPKLLFHYYDKDFNNEADTPDNFQSRRPNTSFCFLDIRSPGLGDTAMYLCATSRDPSGWETQYFGPGTRLLVL.

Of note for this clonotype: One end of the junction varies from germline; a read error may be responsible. The CDR3 sequence is CAWTPTGRNFGYTF. CDR3 DNA sequence: TGTGCCTGGACCCCGACAGGGAGGAACTTTGGCTACACCTTC. The chain recombines TRBV30 with TRBJ1-2, with 7 bases that match TRBD1. Germline V gives CDR1 GTSNPN, CDR2 SVGIG (reference sequence). The CDR3 covers 14 residues.

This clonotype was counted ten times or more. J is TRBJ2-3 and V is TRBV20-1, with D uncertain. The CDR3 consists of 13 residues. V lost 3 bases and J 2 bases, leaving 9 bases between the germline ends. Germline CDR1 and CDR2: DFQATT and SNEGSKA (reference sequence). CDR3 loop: CSASYSDTDTQYF. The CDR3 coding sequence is TGCAGTGCTAGTTACAGCGACACAGATACGCAGTATTTT.

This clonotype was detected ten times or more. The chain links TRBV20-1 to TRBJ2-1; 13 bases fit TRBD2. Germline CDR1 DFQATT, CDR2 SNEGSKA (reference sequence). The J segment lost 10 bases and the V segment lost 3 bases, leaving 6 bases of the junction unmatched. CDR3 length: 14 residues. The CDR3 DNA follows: TGCAGTGCTAGGGGACTAGCGGGAATCGGCGAGCAGTTCTTC. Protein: CSARGLAGIGEQFF.

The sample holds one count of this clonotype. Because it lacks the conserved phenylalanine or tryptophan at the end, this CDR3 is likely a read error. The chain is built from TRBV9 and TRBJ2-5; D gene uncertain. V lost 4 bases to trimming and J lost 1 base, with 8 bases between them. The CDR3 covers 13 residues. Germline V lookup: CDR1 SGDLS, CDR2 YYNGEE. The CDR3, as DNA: TGTGCCAGCAGCATATTGGGCCAAGAGACCCAGTACTCC. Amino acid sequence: CASSILGQETQYS.

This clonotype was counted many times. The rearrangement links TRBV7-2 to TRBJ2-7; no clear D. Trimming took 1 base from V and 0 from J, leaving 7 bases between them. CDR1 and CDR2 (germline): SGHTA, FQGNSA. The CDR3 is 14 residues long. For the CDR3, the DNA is TGTGCCAGCAGCTTAGAATGGAGCTCCTACGAGCAGTACTTC. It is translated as CASSLEWSSYEQYF.